This T cell receptor (beta chain) was sequenced during a study of T cells after yellow fever vaccination. Study-level points and caveats: The booster saw the reappearance of most primary-vaccination clones (roughly 96% CD4, around 88% CD8). Any FACS-sorted repertoire could hold abundant clonotypes that contaminate it from the bulk population.

This clonotype was detected many times. Its antigen is unidentified. Generation of TCR cDNA used 5'RACE template switching (which added a universal primer site and UMIs). One entry per CDR3 protein, called by TCRdb with MiXCR from the 5' RACE reads. The table includes just under 30,000 distinct CDR3 sequences, about 5% detected once. V gave up 1 base and J gave up 2 bases; unmatched junction bases: 4. Germline CDR1 and CDR2: SNHLY and FYNNEI. The CDR3 extends over 17 amino acids. V usage is TRBV2 and J usage is TRBJ2-6; 8 nucleotides agree with TRBD2. The sequenced sample was CD8+ T cells sorted from PBMCs, obtained 10 days after the yellow fever booster vaccination. The receptor was isolated from a man aged 25-40 years who received the YFV17D yellow fever vaccine. CDR3 nucleotide sequence: TGTGCCAGCAGTGAAGTGTTAGCGGGAACTGGGGCCAACGTCCTGACTTTC. Translation gives CASSEVLAGTGANVLTF.